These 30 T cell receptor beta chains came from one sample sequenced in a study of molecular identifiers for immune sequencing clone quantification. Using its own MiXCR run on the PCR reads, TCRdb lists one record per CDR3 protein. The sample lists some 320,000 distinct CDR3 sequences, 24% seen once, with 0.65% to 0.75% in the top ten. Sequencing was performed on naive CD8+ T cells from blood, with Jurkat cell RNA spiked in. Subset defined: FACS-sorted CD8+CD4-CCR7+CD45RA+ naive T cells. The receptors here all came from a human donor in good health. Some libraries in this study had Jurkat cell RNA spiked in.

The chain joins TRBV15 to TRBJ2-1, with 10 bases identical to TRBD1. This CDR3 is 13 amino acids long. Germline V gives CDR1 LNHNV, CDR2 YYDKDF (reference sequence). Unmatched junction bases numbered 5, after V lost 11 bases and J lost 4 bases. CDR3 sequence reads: CAATGQGYNEQFF. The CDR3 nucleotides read TGTGCCGCTACGGGACAGGGGTACAATGAGCAGTTCTTC.

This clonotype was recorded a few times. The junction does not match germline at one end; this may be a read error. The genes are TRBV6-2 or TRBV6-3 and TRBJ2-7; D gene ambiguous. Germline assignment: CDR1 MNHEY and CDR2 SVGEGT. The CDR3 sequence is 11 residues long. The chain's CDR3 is CASSTAYAQYF. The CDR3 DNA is TGTGCCAGCTCCACTGCCTACGCGCAGTACTTC.

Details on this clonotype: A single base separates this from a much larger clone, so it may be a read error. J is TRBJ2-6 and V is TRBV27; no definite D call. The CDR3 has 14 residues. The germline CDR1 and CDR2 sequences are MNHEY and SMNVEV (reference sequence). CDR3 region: CASSFGNRAYVLTF. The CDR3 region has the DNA TGTGCCAGCAGTTTTGGGAATAGGGCCTACGTCCTGACTTTC.

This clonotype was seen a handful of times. The CDR3 DNA reads TGTGCCACCAGCAGAACGCGGGGGCTTAAGTACAATGAGCAGTTCTTC. It translates to CATSRTRGLKYNEQFF. The chain is built from TRBV15 and TRBJ2-1, with D possibly being TRBD2 (7 bases). This CDR3 is 16 amino acids long. Trimming took off 2 bases at V and 4 bases at J, with 15 bases between the two ends. Per germline, CDR1 LNHNV and CDR2 YYDKDF (reference sequence).

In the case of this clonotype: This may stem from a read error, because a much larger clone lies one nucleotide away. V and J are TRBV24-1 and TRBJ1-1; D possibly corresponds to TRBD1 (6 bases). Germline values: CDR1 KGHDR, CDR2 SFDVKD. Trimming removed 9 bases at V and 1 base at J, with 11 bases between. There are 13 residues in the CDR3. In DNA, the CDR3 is TGTGCCACCTGGGAGACAGGGAACACTGAAGCTTTCTTT. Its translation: CATWETGNTEAFF.

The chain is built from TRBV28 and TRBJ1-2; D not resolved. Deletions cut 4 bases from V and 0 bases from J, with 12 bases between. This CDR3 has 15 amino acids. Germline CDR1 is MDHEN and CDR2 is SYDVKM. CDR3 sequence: CASSSLLPTNYGYTF. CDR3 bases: TGTGCCAGCAGTTCCCTTCTACCGACTAACTATGGCTACACCTTC.

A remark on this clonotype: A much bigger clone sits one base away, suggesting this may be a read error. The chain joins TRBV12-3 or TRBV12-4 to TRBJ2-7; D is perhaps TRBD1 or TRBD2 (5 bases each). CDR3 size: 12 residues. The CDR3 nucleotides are TGTGCCAGCAGTTTTTGGAAAGGGGAGCAGTGCTTC. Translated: CASSFWKGEQCF.

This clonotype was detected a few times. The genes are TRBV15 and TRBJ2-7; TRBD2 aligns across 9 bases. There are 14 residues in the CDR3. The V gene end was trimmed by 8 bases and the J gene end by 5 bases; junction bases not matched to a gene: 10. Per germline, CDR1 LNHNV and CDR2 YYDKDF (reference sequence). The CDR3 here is CATEEIAGADEQYF. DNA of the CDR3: TGTGCCACCGAAGAGATAGCGGGAGCGGACGAGCAGTACTTC.

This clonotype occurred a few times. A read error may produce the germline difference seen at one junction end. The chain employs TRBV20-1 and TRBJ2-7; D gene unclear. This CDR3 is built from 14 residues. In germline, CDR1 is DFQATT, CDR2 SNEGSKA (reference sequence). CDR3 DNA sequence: TGCAGTGCTAGATCACAGACGAGCTCCTACGGGCAGTACTTC. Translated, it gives CSARSQTSSYGQYF.

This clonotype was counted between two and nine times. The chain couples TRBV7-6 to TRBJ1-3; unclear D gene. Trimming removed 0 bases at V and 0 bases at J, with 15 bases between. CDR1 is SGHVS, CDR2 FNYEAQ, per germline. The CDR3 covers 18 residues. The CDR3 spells CASSLAQRGPVSGNTIYF. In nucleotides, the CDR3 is TGTGCCAGCAGCTTAGCACAACGCGGGCCCGTCTCTGGAAACACCATATATTTT.

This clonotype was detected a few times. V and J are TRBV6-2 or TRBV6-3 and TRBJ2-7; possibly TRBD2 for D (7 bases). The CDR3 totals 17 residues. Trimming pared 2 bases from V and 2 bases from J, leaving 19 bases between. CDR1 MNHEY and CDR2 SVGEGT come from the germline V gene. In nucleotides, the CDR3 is TGTGCCAGCAGTTACCTGCGGGGGACACCAACTACCTACGAGCAGTACTTC. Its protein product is CASSYLRGTPTTYEQYF.

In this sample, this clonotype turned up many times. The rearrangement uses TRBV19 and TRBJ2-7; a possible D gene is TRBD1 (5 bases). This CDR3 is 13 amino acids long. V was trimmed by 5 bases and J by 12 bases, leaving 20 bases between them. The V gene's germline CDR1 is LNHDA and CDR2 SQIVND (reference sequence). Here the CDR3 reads CASSSVLGQATYF. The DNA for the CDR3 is TGTGCCAGTAGTTCGGTGCTGGGGCAGGCCACGTACTTC.

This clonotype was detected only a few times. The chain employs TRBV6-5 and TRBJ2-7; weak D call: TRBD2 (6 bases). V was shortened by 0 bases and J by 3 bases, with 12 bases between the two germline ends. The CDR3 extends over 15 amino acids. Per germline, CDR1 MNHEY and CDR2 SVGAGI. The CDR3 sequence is CASSYSLYGSYEQYF. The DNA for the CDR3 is TGTGCCAGCAGTTACTCTCTTTACGGGAGCTACGAGCAGTACTTC.

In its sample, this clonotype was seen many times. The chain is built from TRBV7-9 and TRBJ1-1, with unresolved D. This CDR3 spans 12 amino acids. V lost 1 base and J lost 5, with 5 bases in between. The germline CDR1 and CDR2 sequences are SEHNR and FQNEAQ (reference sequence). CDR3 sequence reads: CASSLGTTEAFF. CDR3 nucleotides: TGTGCCAGCAGCTTAGGAACAACTGAAGCTTTCTTT.

CDR3 in amino acids: CASSIFAGGGTDTQYF. The CDR3 nucleotides read TGTGCCAGTAGTATCTTCGCGGGGGGGGGAACAGATACGCAGTATTTT. The chain joins TRBV19 to TRBJ2-3; TRBD2 matches at 9 bases. J gave up 3 bases and V 3 bases, and 7 bases lay outside the gene matches. The length of the CDR3 is 16 residues. Germline loops: CDR1 LNHDA, CDR2 SQIVND (reference sequence).

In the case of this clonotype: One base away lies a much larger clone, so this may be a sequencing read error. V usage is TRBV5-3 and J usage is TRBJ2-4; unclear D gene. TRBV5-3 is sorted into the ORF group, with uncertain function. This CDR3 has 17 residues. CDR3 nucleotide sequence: TGTGCCAGCAGCTTGGATTCGGTTTCAGAGGTCAAAAACATTCAGTACTTC. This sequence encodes CASSLDSVSEVKNIQYF.

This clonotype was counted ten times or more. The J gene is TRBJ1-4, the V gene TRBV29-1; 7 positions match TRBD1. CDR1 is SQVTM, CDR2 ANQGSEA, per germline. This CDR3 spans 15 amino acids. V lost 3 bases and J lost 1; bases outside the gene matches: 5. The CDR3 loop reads CSVEGTERTNEKLFF. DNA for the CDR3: TGCAGCGTTGAGGGGACAGAAAGAACTAATGAAAAACTGTTTTTT.

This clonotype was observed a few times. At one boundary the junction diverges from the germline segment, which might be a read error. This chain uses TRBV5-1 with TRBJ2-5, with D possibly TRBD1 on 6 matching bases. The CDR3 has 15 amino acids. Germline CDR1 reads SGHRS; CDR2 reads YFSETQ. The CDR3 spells CASSGLQGWQETQHF. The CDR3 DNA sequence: TGCGCCAGCAGCGGATTACAGGGCTGGCAAGAGACCCAGCACTTC.

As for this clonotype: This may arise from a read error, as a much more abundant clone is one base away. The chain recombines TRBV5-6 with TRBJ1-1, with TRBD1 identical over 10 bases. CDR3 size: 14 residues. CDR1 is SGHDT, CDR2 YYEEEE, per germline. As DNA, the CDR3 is TGTACCAGCAGCTGGGACAGGGGGAACACTGAAGCTTTCTTT. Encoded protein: CTSSWDRGNTEAFF.

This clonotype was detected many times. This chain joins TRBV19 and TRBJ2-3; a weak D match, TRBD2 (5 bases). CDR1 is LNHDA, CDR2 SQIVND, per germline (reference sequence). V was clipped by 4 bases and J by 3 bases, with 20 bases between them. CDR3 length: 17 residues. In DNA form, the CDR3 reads TGTGCCAGTAGTACGGATGCCGGGATAAGGAATACAGATACGCAGTATTTT. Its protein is CASSTDAGIRNTDTQYF.

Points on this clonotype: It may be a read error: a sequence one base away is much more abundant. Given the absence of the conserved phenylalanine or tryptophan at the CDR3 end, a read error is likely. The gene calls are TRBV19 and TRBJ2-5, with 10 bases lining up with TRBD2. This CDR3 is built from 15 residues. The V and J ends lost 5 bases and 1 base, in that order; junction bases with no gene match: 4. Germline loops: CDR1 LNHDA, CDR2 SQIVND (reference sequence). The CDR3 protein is CASSSGLAVQETQYL. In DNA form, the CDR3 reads TGTGCCAGTAGTTCCGGACTAGCGGTCCAAGAGACCCAGTACCTC.

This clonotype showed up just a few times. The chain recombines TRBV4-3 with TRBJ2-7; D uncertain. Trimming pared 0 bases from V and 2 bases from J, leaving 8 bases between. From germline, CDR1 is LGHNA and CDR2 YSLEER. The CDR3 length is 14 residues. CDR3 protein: CASSQDRSTYEQYF. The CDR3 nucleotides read TGCGCCAGCAGCCAAGATCGATCCACCTACGAGCAGTACTTC.

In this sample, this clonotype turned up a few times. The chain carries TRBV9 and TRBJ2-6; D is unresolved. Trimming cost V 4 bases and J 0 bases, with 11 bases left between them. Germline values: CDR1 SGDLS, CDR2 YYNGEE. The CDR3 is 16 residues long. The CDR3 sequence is CASSPEHNSGANVLTF. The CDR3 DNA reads TGTGCCAGCAGCCCCGAACATAACTCTGGGGCCAACGTCCTGACTTTC.

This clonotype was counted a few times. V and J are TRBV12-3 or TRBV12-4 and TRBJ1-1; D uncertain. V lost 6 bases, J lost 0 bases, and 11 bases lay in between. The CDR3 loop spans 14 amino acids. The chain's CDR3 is CASSRKGLNTEAFF. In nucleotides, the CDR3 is TGTGCCAGCAGCCGAAAGGGCTTGAACACTGAAGCTTTCTTT.

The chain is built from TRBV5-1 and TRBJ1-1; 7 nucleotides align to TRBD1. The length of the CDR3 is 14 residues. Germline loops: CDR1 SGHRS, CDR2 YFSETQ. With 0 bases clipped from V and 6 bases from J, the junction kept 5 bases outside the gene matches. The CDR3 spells CASSLVTGASEAFF. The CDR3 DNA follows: TGCGCCAGCAGCTTGGTAACAGGGGCCTCTGAAGCTTTCTTT. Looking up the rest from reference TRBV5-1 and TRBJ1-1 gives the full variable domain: KAGVTQTPRYLIKTRGQQVTLSCSPISGHRSVSWYQQTPGQGLQFLFEYFSETQRNKGNFPGRFSGRQFSNSRSEMNVSTLELGDSALYLCASSLVTGASEAFFGQGTRLTVV.

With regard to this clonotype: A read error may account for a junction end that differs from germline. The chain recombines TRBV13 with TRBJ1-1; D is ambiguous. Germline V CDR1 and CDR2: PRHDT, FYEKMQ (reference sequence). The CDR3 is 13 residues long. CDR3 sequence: CASSNGLNTGAFF. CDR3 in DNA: TGTGCCAGCAGTAACGGCCTGAACACTGGAGCTTTCTTT.

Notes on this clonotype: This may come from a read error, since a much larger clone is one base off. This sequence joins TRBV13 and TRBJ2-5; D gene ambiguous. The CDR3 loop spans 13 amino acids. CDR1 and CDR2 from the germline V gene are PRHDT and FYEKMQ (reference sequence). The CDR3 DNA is TGTGCCAGCAGCTTAGGCCAACAAGAGCCCCAGTACTTC. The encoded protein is CASSLGQQEPQYF.

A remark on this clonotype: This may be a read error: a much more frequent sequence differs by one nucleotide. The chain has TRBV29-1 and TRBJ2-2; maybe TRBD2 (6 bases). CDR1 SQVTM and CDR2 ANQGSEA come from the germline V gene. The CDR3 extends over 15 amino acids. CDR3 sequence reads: CSVDSGAEGTGELLF. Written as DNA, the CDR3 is TGCAGCGTTGATAGTGGCGCGGAGGGGACCGGGGAGCTGCTTTTT.

The CDR3 loop reads CASSRGLAGVGTDTQYF. As DNA, the CDR3 is TGTGCCAGCAGCCGTGGACTAGCGGGAGTCGGCACAGATACGCAGTATTTT. The chain has TRBV28 and TRBJ2-3; the match to TRBD2 covers 13 bases. The V gene end was trimmed by 6 bases and the J gene end by 1 base; junction bases not matched to a gene: 7. The CDR3 runs to 17 residues. Germline CDR1 reads MDHEN; CDR2 reads SYDVKM.

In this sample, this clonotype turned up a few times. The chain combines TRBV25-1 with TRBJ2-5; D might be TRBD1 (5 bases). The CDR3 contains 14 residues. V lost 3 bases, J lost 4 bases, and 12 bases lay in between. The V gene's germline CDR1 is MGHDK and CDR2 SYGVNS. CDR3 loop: CASSDRKRGETQYF. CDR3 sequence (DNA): TGTGCCAGCAGTGACAGGAAAAGGGGAGAGACCCAGTACTTC.